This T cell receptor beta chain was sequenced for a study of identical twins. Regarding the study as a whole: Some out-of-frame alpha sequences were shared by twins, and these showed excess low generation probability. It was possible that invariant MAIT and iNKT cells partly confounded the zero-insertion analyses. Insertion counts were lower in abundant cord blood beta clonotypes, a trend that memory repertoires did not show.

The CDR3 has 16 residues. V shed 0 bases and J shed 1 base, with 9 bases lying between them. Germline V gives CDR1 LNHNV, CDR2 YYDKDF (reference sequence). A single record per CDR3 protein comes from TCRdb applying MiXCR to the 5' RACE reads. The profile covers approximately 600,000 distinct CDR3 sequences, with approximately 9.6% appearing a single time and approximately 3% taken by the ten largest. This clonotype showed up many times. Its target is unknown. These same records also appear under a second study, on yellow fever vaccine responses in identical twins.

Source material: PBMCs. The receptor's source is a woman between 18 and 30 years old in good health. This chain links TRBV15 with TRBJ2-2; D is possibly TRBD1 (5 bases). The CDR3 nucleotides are TGTGCCACCAGCAGAGAGGGGCATTGGAACACCGGGGAGCTGTTTTTT. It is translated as CATSREGHWNTGELFF.